One sample yielded the 8 T cell receptor beta chains listed below, sequenced in a study of CD8+ T cells in alopecia areata. Reverse transcription of extracted RNA yielded cDNA, which provided the sequencing template. Repertoires were generated with immunoSEQ multiplex PCR, while TCRdb's copy carries only in-frame clones and drops some. The data hold approximately 180,000 clones, with roughly 66% observed a single time. This sample comprised CD8+ T cells sorted from blood, obtained at week 0. Every receptor here comes from a human donor with alopecia areata.

V is TRBV29-1 and J is TRBJ1-2, with D hard to call. Trimming cost V 4 bases and J 4 bases, with 13 bases left between them. The germline V gene encodes CDR1 SQVTM and CDR2 ANQGSEA. This CDR3 is 13 amino acids long. CDR3 region: CSVAEDGSYGYTF. CDR3 nucleotide sequence: TGCAGCGTTGCCGAGGACGGAAGCTATGGCTACACCTTC.

The genes are TRBV11-2 and TRBJ2-5, with 11 bases aligning to TRBD1. Germline V CDR1 and CDR2: SGHAT, FQNNGV. CDR3 size: 14 residues. With 5 bases clipped from V and 5 bases from J, the junction kept 4 bases outside the gene matches. The CDR3, as DNA: TGTGCCAGCAGCGGACAGGGGGCTAGGGAGACCCAGTACTTC. Translated, it gives CASSGQGARETQYF.

Notes on this clone: The same CDR3 is also encoded by other DNA sequences in this sample. The genes are TRBV27 and TRBJ2-5; D not certain. In germline, CDR1 is MNHEY, CDR2 SMNVEV (reference sequence). Trimming took 0 bases from V and 4 from J, leaving 9 bases between them. The CDR3 has 14 amino acids. The CDR3 region has the DNA TGTGCCAGCAGTTTATCAGGGCTCCCAGAGACCCAGTACTTC. Translating gives CASSLSGLPETQYF.

This clone appeared a single time. V is TRBV4-1 and J is TRBJ1-2; 7 bases map to TRBD1. The trim removed 1 base at V and 3 bases at J, leaving 5 bases unmatched. CDR1 is MGHRA, CDR2 YSYEKL, per germline. The CDR3 covers 15 residues. DNA of the CDR3: TGCGCCAGCAGCCAAGCGACAGGGTGGGACTATGGCTACACCTTC. Protein product: CASSQATGWDYGYTF.

The chain recombines TRBV30 with TRBJ1-2; D not certain. This CDR3 is 11 amino acids long. Trimming took off 5 bases at V and 5 bases at J, with 9 bases between the two ends. Germline V lookup: CDR1 GTSNPN, CDR2 SVGIG (reference sequence). The CDR3 loop reads CAWEGSYGYTF. The CDR3 DNA reads TGTGCCTGGGAGGGTTCATATGGCTACACCTTC. The full variable domain, completed using reference TRBV30 and TRBJ1-2, is SQTIHQWPATLVQPVGSPLSLECTVEGTSNPNLYWYRQAAGRGLQLLFYSVGIGQISSEVPQNLSASRPQDRQFILSSKKLLLSDSGFYLCAWEGSYGYTFGSGTRLTVV.

Relative to its sample, this clone is medium-sized. The J gene is TRBJ2-7, the V gene TRBV18; D may be TRBD1 (5 bases). Trimming stripped 6 bases from V and 1 base from J, with 7 bases between. The CDR3 has 12 residues. The germline gives CDR1 KGHSH, CDR2 LQKENI. CDR3 sequence (DNA): TGTGCCAGCTCGACAGAGTCCTACGAGCAGTACTTC. Translated: CASSTESYEQYF.

V gene TRBV27 combines with J gene TRBJ1-5, with 9 nucleotides matching TRBD1. Per germline, CDR1 MNHEY and CDR2 SMNVEV (reference sequence). CDR3 length: 16 amino acids. Trimming took 6 bases from V and 2 from J; bases not matched to a gene: 8. CDR3 coding DNA: TGTGCCAGCAGGGAAACAGGGGGCGCCGGCAATCAGCCCCAGCATTTT. Encoded protein: CASRETGGAGNQPQHF.

J is TRBJ1-2 and V is TRBV4-1; perhaps TRBD1 as D (5 bases). The germline V gene has CDR1 MGHRA and CDR2 YSYEKL. Trimming stripped 2 bases from V and 5 bases from J, with 9 bases between. This CDR3 spans 13 amino acids. CDR3 amino acids: CASSQRTTYGYTF. CDR3 sequence (DNA): TGCGCCAGCAGCCAAAGGACAACATATGGCTACACCTTC.